This T cell receptor (beta chain) comes out of a study of blood T cell repertoires in COVID-19. The wider study: PBMCs, B-cell-depleted T cells, or T cells provided the cDNA or gDNA that made up the material.

Participant-given clinical history determined each cohort assignment. Germline values: CDR1 MNHEY, CDR2 SMNVEV (reference sequence). The CDR3 is 16 residues long. Trimming cost V 0 bases and J 5 bases, with 16 bases left between them. TCRdb keeps only in-frame clones here, not all; method: immunoSEQ multiplex PCR. The sample consists of approximately 200,000 clones, about nine tenths of them appearing once. This clonotype was obtained from a man aged 30-40 years who had recovered from COVID-19. The chain uses TRBV27 and TRBJ1-1; weak D call: TRBD1 (6 bases). The specimen was PBMCs or T cells enriched from blood (not recorded which). The CDR3, as DNA: TGTGCCAGCAGTTTATCGAGGGCGGGGGCGCGGACTGAAGCTTTCTTT. Its protein is CASSLSRAGARTEAFF.